This TCR beta chain emerged from a study of OX40 agonist ivuxolimab in advanced cancers. About the investigation overall: Ivuxolimab, which targeted the costimulatory receptor OX40 (CD134), was an agonistic, fully human IgG2 monoclonal antibody. Intravenous ivuxolimab was administered to patients every 2 weeks at six dose levels: 0.01, 0.1, 0.3, 1.5, 3 and 10 mg/kg. Of the roughly 52 dose-escalation patients, hepatocellular carcinoma was present in around 20, melanoma in around 15, renal cell carcinoma in 9 and head and neck cancer in 9. The monotherapy dose-escalation portion (N ≈ 52 patients) of the phase I ivuxolimab trial is reported in the paper. In the dose-escalation cohort, 65% to 85% of patients were male, and the mean age was around 60 years with a range of about 20 to 80. Patients were allowed to have had prior anti-PD-1, anti-PD-L1 or anti-CTLA-4 therapy, and 30% to 40% of the dose-escalation patients had previously received checkpoint inhibitors. Peripheral TCRbeta sequencing was intended to test whether TCR sequence diversity was altered and clonal T-cell expansion was caused by ivuxolimab. Partial responses occurred in three dose-escalation patients, of whom one had hepatocellular carcinoma and two had cutaneous melanoma. What the study reported, not specific to this receptor: Which antigens the clonally expanded peripheral T cells were specific for was not determined. After ivuxolimab, CD8+ T cells had more expanded clones than CD4+ T cells on average. Low levels of normalized T-cell clonal expansion were also seen in some nonresponding patients. Clonal expansion of both CD4+ and CD8+ blood T cells was observed from baseline to week 6 at doses 0.1 to 3.0 mg/kg. In the 0.1-3.0 mg/kg groups, partial responders had among the lowest normalized peripheral clonal expansion, particularly in CD8+ T cells.

Remarks on this clone: What antigen it recognizes has not been identified. Base qualities are not recorded, but no much larger clone differs from it by a single base.

Patients with a history of autoimmune disease or receiving systemic immunosuppression were excluded from the trial. Peripheral blood for TCR sequencing was drawn from every dose cohort at baseline, at cycle 4 day 1 and at cycle 7 day 1. The samples were taken from a phase I, first-in-human, multicenter, open-label dose-escalation trial of ivuxolimab. Adults with locally advanced or metastatic melanoma, renal cell, hepatocellular, or head and neck squamous cell carcinoma were enrolled in the trial. Before TCR sequencing, CD4+ T cells and CD8+ T cells from peripheral blood were sorted into separate populations. Genomic DNA was isolated from the sorted cells so that the TCRbeta CDR3 region could be sequenced. The immunoSEQ Assay was used to sequence the TCRbeta CDR3 regions. Imported from immuneACCESS, the table was reduced by TCRdb to in-frame sequences with V and J called. These copies leave out some clones; in studies compared against another copy, an unresolved V gene accounts for under half, and the cause of the remainder is not known. Across this sample there are 55,000 to 85,000 clones, with nearly 90% seen only once. Approximately 1.2% of the sample is in the top ten clones.

V ends up 7 bases short and J 2 bases short, with an unmatched junction base count of 0. Measured from the cysteine to the phenylalanine, the CDR3 is 11 residues long. Just the 33-base CDR3 DNA is kept, in frame starting at base 1. Sequences SQVTM (CDR1) and ANQGSEA (CDR2) are obtained from the germline V gene. The starting material was CD4+ or CD8+ T cells sorted from blood, obtained in a trial of the OX40 agonist ivuxolimab. The V and J genes are TRBV29-1 and TRBJ1-2, and TRBD1 matches 8 of the central bases. The clonotype originates from an adult with an advanced solid tumor such as melanoma, head and neck, liver or kidney cancer. The DNA sequence follows: TGCAGCGGACAGGGGAACTATGGCTACACCTTC. It is translated as CSGQGNYGYTF.